This TCR beta chain was captured by sequencing in a study of shared clonotypes between healthy human individuals. V was trimmed by 1 base and J by 5 bases, leaving 16 bases between them. CDR3 length: 16 residues. The germline V gene encodes CDR1 SGHDN and CDR2 FVKESK. The table came from immunoSEQ multiplex PCR; TCRdb's copy has only in-frame clones and leaves some out. In the table there are 2 million to 2.5 million clones, 80% to 95% of which are singletons. The chain couples TRBV14 to TRBJ2-3, with D tentatively TRBD1 (6 bases). The sequenced sample consisted of naive CD4+ T cells from PBMCs. Subset here: CD45RA+ positively selected. This clonotype was sampled from a young man in good health. Some clones in this sample may be carry-over from other donors' samples. The DNA for the CDR3 is TGTGCCAGCAGCCAAGTGACAGGCCCCGGAGGAGATACGCAGTATTTT. It translates to CASSQVTGPGGDTQYF.